This T cell receptor beta chain appears in the sequencing data of a study of early T cells in non-severe SARS-CoV-2 infection. Across the whole study: Bulk RNA isolated from unsorted whole blood underwent sequencing; chains were not paired. Findings and limits, study-wide: A preference for anti-spike CD8 responses marked VDJdb matching, which missed private and CD4 specificities.

Researchers tagged individual cDNA molecules with unique molecular identifiers. One entry per CDR3 protein, called by TCRdb with MiXCR from the 5' RACE reads. Of about 38,000 distinct CDR3 sequences in the sample, about 4.5% are singletons; the top ten hold about 16%. In germline, CDR1 is SGHRS, CDR2 YFSETQ. V was shortened by 0 bases and J by 5 bases, with 11 bases between the two germline ends. CDR3 length equals 14 residues. This clonotype was counted at least ten times. The antigen is not known. The source is an adult who was a healthcare worker with PCR-confirmed SARS-CoV-2 infection or an uninfected control (not recorded which). V usage is TRBV5-1 and J usage is TRBJ2-5; either TRBD1 or TRBD2 may supply D (5 bases each). The sequenced material came from whole blood. CDR3 sequence: CASSLGGNLETQYF. The DNA of the CDR3 is TGCGCCAGCAGCTTGGGGGGGAACCTGGAGACCCAGTACTTC.